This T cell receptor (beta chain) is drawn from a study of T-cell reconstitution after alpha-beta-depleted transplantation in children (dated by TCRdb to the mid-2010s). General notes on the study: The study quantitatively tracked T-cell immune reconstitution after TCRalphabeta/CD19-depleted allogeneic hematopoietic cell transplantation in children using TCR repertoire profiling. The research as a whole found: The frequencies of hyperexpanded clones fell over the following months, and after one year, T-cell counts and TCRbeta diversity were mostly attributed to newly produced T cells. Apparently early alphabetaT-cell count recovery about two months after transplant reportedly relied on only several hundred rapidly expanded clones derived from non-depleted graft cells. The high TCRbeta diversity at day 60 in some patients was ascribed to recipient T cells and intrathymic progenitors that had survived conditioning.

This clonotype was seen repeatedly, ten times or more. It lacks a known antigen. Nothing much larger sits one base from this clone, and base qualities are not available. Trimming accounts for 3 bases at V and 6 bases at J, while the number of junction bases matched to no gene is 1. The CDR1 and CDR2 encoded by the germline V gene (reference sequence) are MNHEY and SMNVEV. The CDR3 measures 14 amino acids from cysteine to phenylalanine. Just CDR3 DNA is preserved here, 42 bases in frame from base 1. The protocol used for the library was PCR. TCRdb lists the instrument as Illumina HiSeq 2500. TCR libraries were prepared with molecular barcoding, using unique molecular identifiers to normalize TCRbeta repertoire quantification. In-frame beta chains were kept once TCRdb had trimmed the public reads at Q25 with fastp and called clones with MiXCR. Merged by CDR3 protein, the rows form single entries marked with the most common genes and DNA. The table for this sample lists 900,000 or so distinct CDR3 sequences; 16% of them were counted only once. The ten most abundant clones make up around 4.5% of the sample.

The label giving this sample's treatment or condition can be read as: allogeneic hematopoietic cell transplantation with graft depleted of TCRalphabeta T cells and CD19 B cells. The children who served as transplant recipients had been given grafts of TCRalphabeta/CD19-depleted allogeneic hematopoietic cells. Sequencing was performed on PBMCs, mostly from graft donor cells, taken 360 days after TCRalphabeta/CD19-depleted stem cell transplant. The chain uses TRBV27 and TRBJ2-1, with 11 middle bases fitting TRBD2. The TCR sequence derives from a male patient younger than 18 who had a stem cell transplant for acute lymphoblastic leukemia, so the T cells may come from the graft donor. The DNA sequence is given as TGTGCCAGCAGTTTTAGCGGGGGGGTCAATGAGCAGTTCTTC. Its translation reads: CASSFSGGVNEQFF.